Each of the 8 T cell receptor beta chains below was sequenced from the same sample in a study of cytomegalovirus exposure and HLA in healthy donors. 13 Jbeta primers and 60 Vbeta primers were used for the PCR. The data were produced by immunoSEQ multiplex PCR, yet TCRdb's version contains in-frame clones alone and is incomplete. The sample shows some 250,000 clones, about four fifths of them seen only once. Sequenced input: PBMCs. The source of these receptors is a middle-aged woman in good health and CMV-seropositive.

The V call is TRBV6-5, the J call TRBJ2-2; tentative D call: TRBD1 (7 bases). The CDR3 is 16 residues long. The germline gives CDR1 MNHEY, CDR2 SVGAGI. Trimming took 4 bases from V and 3 from J, leaving 15 bases between them. CDR3 nucleotide sequence: TGTGCCAGCAGTTCAACAGGGGTAGCGGACACCGGGGAGCTGTTTTTT. Its translation is CASSSTGVADTGELFF.

The rearrangement uses TRBV6-5 and TRBJ1-6; D gene uncertain. This CDR3 region has 14 residues. The ends were cut back, 2 bases at V and 8 bases at J, with 10 bases in the middle. Per the germline V gene, CDR1 is MNHEY and CDR2 is SVGAGI. The CDR3 DNA sequence: TGTGCCAGCAGTTACCGAGGGTTTGATTCACCCCTCCACTTT. It yields the protein CASSYRGFDSPLHF.

In nucleotides, the CDR3 is TGTGCCAGCAGCCCTCTGGACAGGGGAGGCACAGATACGCAGTATTTT. It encodes CASSPLDRGGTDTQYF. This rearrangement joins TRBV7-9 to TRBJ2-3, with 9 bases matching TRBD1. Germline V lookup: CDR1 SEHNR, CDR2 FQNEAQ (reference sequence). The CDR3 contains 16 residues. Losses at the gene ends were 5 bases for V and 1 base for J; bases not matched to a gene: 7.

V is TRBV21-1 and J is TRBJ1-2; the DNA was not used to check the table's D call, TRBD1. TRBV21-1 is labeled a pseudogene. The CDR3 length is 12 residues. CDR3: CASSKGAEGYTF. CDR3 nucleotide sequence: TGTGCCAGCAGCAAGGGGGCGGAAGGCTACACCTTC.

The chain is built from TRBV6-5 and TRBJ1-2; D is undetermined. Trimming shortened V by 5 bases and J by 4 bases, and 14 bases separated the two germline ends. Germline CDR1 reads MNHEY; CDR2 reads SVGAGI. The CDR3 is 14 residues long. The CDR3 bases are TGTGCCAGCAGTCTCCGTGGGCAGGCCTATGGCTACACCTTC. The encoded protein is CASSLRGQAYGYTF.

Only one count was recorded for this clone. This chain connects TRBV11-2 to TRBJ1-1, with no clear D. The germline gives CDR1 SGHAT, CDR2 FQNNGV. The ends were cut back, 1 base at V and 2 bases at J, with 11 bases in the middle. This CDR3 region has 15 residues. The CDR3 sequence is CASSLVTRRNTEAFF. CDR3 nucleotides: TGTGCCAGCAGCTTAGTGACACGAAGAAACACTGAAGCTTTCTTT.

Note on this clone: One junction end does not reproduce the germline sequence, and a read error may be involved. The chain has TRBV5-8 and TRBJ2-5, with D possibly being TRBD2 (6 bases). The CDR3 loop spans 12 amino acids. In germline, CDR1 is SGHTS, CDR2 YDEGEE. In DNA form, the CDR3 reads TGTGCCAGCAGCCGCTGGGACTCCTCCTCGCACTTC. This sequence encodes CASSRWDSSSHF.

V gene TRBV7-2 combines with J gene TRBJ1-4, with a tentative D call TRBD1 (6 bases). Germline CDR1 reads SGHTA; CDR2 reads FQGNSA. The CDR3 loop spans 15 amino acids. Trimming shortened V by 1 base and J by 3 bases, and 9 bases separated the two germline ends. The DNA for the CDR3 is TGTGCCAGCAGCTTAGACAGGGTAGCTAATGAAAAACTGTTTTTT. Translating it yields CASSLDRVANEKLFF. Filled out from reference TRBV7-2 and TRBJ1-4, the complete variable domain reads GAGVSQSPSNKVTEKGKDVELRCDPISGHTALYWYRQSLGQGLEFLIYFQGNSAPDKSGLPSDRFSAERTGGSVSTLTIQRTQQEDSAVYLCASSLDRVANEKLFFGSGTQLSVL.